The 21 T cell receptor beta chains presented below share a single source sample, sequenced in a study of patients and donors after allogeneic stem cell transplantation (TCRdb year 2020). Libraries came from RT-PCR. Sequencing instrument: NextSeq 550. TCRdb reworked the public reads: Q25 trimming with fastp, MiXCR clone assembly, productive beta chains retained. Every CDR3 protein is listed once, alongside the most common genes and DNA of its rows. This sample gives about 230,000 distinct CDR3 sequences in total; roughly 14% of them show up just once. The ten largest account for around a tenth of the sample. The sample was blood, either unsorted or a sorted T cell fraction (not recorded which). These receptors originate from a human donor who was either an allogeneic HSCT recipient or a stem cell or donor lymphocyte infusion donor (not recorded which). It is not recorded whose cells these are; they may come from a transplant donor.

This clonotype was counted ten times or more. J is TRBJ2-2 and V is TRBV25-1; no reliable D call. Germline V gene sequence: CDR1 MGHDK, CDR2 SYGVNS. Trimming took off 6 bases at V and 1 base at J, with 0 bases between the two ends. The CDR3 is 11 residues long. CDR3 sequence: CASRNTGELFF. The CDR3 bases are TGTGCCAGCAGGAACACCGGGGAGCTGTTTTTT.

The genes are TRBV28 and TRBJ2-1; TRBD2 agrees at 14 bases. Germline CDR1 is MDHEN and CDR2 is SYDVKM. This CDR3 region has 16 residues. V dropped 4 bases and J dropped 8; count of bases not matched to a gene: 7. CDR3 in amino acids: CASSSQRTSGRYEQFF. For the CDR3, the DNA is TGTGCCAGCAGTTCCCAAAGGACTAGCGGGAGGTATGAGCAGTTCTTC.

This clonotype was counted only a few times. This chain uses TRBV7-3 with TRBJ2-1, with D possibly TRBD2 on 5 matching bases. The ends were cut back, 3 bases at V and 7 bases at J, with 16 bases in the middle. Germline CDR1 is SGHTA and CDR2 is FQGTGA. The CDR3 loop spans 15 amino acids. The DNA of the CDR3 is TGTGCCAGCAGCTTGGCAATGGGAGCTGGGAATGAGCAGTTCTTC. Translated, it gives CASSLAMGAGNEQFF.

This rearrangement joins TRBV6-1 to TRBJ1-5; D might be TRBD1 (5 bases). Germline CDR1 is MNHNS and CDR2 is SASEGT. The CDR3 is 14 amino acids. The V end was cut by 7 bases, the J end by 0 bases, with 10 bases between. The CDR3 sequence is CASTPRDSNQPQHF. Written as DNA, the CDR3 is TGTGCCAGCACCCCCAGGGATAGCAATCAGCCCCAGCATTTT.

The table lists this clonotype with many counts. Here the CDR3 DNA reads TGTGCCAGCAGCAAAGCGAGGATGAGTGGGGAAGCTTTCTTT. Its protein is CASSKARMSGEAFF. The J gene is TRBJ1-1, the V gene TRBV21-1. TRBV21-1 is designated a pseudogene. The CDR3 has 14 amino acids.

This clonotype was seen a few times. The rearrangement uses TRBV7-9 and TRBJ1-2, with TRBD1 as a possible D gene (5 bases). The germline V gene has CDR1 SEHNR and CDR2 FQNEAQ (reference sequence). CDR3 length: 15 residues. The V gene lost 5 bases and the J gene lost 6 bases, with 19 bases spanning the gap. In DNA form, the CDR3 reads TGTGCCAGCAGCCAGCGGGACTTATCGAGGGATGGCTACACCTTC. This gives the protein CASSQRDLSRDGYTF.

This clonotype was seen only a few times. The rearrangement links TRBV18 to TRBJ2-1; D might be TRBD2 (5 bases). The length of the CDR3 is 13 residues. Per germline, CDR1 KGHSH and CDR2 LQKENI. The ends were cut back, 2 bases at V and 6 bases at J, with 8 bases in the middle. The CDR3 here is CASSPASSNEQFF. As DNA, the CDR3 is TGTGCCAGCTCACCAGCTAGCAGCAATGAGCAGTTCTTC.

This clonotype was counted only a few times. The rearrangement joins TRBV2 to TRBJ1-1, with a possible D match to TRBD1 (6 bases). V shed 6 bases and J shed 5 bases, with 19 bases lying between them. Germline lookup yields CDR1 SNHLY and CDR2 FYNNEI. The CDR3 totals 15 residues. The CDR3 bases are TGTGCCAGCAGCGCTAAACAGGGTGGTAGTACTGAAGCTTTCTTT. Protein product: CASSAKQGGSTEAFF.

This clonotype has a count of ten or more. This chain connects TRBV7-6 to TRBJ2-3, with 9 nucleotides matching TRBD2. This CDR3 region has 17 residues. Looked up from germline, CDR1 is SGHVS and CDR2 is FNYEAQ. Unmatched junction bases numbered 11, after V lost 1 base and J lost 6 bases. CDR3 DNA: TGTGCCAGCAGCTTAGATCATGGCGGGGGGGCCCAGGATACGCAGTATTTT. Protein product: CASSLDHGGGAQDTQYF.

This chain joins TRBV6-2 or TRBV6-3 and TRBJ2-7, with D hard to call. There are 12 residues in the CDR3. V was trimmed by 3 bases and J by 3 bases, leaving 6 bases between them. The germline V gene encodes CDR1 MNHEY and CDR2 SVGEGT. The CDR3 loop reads CASSYLVYEQYF. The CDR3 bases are TGTGCCAGCAGTTATCTAGTCTACGAGCAGTACTTC.

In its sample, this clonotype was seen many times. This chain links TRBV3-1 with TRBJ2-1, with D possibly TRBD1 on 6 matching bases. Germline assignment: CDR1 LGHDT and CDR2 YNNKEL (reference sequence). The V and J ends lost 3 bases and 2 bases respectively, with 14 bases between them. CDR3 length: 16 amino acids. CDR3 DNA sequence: TGTGCCAGCAGCCAGAGGGGGAATAGCCCCTACAATGAGCAGTTCTTC. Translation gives CASSQRGNSPYNEQFF.

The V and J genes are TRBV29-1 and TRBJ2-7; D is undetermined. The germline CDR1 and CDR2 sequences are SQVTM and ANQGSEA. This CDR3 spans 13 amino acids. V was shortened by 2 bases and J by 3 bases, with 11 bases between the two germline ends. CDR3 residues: CSVEIESHYEQYF. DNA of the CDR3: TGCAGCGTTGAAATCGAGTCTCACTACGAGCAGTACTTC.

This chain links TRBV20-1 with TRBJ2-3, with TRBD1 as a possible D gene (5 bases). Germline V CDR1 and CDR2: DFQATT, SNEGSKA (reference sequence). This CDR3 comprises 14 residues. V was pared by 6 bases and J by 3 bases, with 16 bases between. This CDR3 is CSAEEAGRTDTQYF. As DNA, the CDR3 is TGCAGTGCGGAAGAGGCAGGGCGGACAGATACGCAGTATTTT.

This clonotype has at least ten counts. CDR3 DNA: TGTGCCAGCAGGTCGAGGGCCCGCGACACAGATACGCAGTATTTT. The encoded protein is CASRSRARDTDTQYF. The chain is built from TRBV7-8 and TRBJ2-3; possible D gene TRBD2, 5 bases. This CDR3 contains 15 residues. The germline V gene encodes CDR1 SGHVS and CDR2 FQNEAQ. V was shortened by 6 bases and J by 2 bases, with 15 bases between the two germline ends. The whole variable domain, remainder taken from reference TRBV7-8 and TRBJ2-3, is GAGVSQSPRYKVAKRGQDVALRCDPISGHVSLFWYQQALGQGPEFLTYFQNEAQLDKSGLPSDRFFAERPEGSVSTLKIQRTQQEDSAVYLCASRSRARDTDTQYFGPGTRLTVL.

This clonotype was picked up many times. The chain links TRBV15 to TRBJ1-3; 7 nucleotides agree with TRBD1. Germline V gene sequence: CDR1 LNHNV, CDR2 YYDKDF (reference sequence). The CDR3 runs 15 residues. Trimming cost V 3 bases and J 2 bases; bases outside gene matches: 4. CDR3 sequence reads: CATSRATGTGNTIYF. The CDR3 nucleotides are TGTGCCACCAGCAGGGCGACAGGGACTGGAAACACCATATATTTT.

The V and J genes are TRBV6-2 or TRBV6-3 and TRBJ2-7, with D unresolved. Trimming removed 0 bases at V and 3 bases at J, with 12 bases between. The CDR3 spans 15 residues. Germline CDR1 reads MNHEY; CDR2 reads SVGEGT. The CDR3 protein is CASSYSISWVYEQYF. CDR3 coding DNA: TGTGCCAGCAGTTACTCGATAAGCTGGGTCTACGAGCAGTACTTC.

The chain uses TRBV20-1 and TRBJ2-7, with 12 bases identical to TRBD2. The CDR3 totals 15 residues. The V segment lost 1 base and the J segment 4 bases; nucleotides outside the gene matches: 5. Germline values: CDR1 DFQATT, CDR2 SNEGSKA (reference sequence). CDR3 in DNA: TGCAGTGCTAGAGTGGGGACTAGCGGGTTTTACGAGCAGTACTTC. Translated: CSARVGTSGFYEQYF.

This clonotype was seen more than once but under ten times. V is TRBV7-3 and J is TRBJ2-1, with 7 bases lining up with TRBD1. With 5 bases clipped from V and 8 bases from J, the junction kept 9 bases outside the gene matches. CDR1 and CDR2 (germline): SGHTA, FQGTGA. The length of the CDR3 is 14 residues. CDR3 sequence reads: CASSPTGSLDEQFF. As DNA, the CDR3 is TGTGCCAGCAGCCCGACAGGGTCCCTGGATGAGCAGTTCTTC.

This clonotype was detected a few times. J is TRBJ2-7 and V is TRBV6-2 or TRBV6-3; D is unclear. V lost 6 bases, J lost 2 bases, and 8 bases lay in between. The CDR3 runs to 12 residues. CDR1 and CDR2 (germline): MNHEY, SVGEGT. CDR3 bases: TGTGCCAGCAGAGACCGGGCCTACGAGCAGTACTTC. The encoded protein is CASRDRAYEQYF.

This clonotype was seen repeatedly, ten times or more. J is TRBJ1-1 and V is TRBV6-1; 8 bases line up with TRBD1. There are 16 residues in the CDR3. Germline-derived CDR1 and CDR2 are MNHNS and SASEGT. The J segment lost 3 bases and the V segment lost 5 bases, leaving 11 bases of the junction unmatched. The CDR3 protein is CASSQSYRGMDTEAFF. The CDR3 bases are TGTGCCAGCAGTCAATCTTACAGGGGGATGGACACTGAAGCTTTCTTT.

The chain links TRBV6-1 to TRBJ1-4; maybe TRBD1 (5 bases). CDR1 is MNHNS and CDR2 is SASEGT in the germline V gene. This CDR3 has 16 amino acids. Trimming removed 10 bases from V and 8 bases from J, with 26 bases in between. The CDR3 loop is CATRLGAIPGPEKLFF. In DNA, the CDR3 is TGTGCCACTCGGCTAGGGGCAATTCCGGGGCCCGAAAAACTGTTTTTT.